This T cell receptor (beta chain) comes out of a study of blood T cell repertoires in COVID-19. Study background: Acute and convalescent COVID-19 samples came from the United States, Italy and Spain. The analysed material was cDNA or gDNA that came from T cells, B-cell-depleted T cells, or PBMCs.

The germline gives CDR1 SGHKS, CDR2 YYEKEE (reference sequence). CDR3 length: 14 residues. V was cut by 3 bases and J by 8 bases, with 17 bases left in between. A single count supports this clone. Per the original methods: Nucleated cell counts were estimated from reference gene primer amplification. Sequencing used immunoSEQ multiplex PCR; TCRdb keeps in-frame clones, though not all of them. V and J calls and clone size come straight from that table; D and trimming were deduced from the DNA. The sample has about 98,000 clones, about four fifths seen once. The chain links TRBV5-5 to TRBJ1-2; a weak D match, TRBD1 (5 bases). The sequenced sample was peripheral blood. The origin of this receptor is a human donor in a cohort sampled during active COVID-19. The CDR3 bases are TGTGCCAGCAGCTATCCGGGGGAGATCGTCGGCTACACCTTC. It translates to CASSYPGEIVGYTF.